The TCR beta chain under discussion was sequenced for a study of radiation and T cells in renal cell carcinoma. Study conclusions and caveats: From baseline, blood top tumor clonotypes peaked at 2 weeks post-radiation.

The CDR3 has 15 amino acids. V lost 5 bases to trimming and J lost 3 bases; unmatched junction nucleotides: 10. Germline V CDR1 and CDR2: MNHEY, SMNVEV (reference sequence). Time point noted: baseline pretreatment blood. Treatment noted: 15 Gy SBRT to primary tumor, nephrectomy 4 weeks later. Clear cell pathology was present in this patient's renal cell carcinoma. Remarks on this clone: The antigen is undetermined.

Generated by immunoSEQ multiplex PCR, the TCRdb table keeps only in-frame clones and is missing some. Of around 140,000 clones listed, roughly 90% are singletons. The J gene is TRBJ2-7, the V gene TRBV27, with 7 bases that match TRBD1. This sequence originates from an older woman with renal cell carcinoma. Sequencing used blood, obtained from a patient whose treatment included radiotherapy and nephrectomy. The CDR3 DNA is TGTGCCAGCAGTCCGGTAGACAGGGTGGGCTACGAGCAGTACTTC. This sequence encodes CASSPVDRVGYEQYF.